This T cell receptor beta chain was sequenced for a study of blood T cell repertoires in COVID-19. Background on the study: The analysed material was cDNA or gDNA that came from T cells, B-cell-depleted T cells, or PBMCs.

Assay used: immunoSEQ multiplex PCR; TCRdb lists only in-frame clones, some missing. The table has some 130,000 clones, approximately 88% seen once. This CDR3 has 14 residues. In germline, CDR1 is MDHEN, CDR2 SYDVKM. V was clipped by 3 bases and J by 7 bases, with 15 bases between them. The TCR comes from a middle-aged man with acute or convalescent COVID-19. The V call is TRBV28, the J call TRBJ1-2; no reliable D call. Sequencing input: peripheral blood. The CDR3 region has the DNA TGTGCCAGCAGTTTCGTAGAGGGTCGGTCTGGCTACACCTTC. It yields the protein CASSFVEGRSGYTF.